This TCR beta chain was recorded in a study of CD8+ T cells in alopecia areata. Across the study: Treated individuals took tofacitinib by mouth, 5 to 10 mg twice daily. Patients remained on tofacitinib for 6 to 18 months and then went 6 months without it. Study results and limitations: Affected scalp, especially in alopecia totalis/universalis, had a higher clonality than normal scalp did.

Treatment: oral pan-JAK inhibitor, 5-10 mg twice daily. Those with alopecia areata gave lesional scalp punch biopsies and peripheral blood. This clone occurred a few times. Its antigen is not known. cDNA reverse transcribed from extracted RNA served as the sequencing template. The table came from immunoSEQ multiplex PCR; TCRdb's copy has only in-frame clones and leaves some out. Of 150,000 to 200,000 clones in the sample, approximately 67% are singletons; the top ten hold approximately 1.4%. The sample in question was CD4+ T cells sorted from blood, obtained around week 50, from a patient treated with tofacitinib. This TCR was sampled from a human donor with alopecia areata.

CDR3 sequence (DNA): TGTGCTCAGACAGGGAGGGTCACAGATACGCAGTATTTT. Its protein is CAQTGRVTDTQYF. This rearrangement joins TRBV30 to TRBJ2-3, with D perhaps being TRBD1 or TRBD2 (7 bases each). Germline V gene sequence: CDR1 GTSNPN, CDR2 SVGIG (reference sequence). CDR3 size: 13 residues. Variable domain in full (rest from reference TRBV30 and TRBJ2-3): SQTIHQWPATLVQPVGSPLSLECTVEGTSNPNLYWYRQAAGRGLQLLFYSVGIGQISSEVPQNLSASRPQDRQFILSSKKLLLSDSGFYLCAQTGRVTDTQYFGPGTRLTVL.